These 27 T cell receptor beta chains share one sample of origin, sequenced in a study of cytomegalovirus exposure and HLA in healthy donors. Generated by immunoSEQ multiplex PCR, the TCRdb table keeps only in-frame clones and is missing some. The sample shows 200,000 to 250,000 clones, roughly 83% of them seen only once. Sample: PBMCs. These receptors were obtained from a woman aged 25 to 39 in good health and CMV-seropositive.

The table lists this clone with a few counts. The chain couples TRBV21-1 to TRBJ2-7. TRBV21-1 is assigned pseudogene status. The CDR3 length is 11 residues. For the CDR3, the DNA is TGTGCCAGCAGCAAAGCCCACGAGCAGTACTTC. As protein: CASSKAHEQYF.

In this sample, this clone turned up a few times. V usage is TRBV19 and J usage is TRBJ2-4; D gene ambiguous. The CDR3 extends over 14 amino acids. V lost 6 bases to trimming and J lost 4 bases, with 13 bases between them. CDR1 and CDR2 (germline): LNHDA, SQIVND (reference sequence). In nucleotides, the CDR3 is TGTGCCAGTAGCGACGGTCGGTTAAAAAACATTCAGTACTTC. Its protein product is CASSDGRLKNIQYF.

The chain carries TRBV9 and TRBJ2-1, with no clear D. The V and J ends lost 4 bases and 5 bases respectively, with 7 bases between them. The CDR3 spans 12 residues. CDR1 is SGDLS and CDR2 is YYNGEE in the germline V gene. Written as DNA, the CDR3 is TGTGCCAGCAGCCTAAGCCACAATGAGCAGTTCTTC. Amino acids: CASSLSHNEQFF.

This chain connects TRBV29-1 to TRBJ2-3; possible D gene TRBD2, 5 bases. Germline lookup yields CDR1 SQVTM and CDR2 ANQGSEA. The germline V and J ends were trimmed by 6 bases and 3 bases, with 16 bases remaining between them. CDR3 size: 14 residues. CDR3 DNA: TGCAGCGTCGCCGCATCACGGGGTACAGATACGCAGTATTTT. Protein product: CSVAASRGTDTQYF.

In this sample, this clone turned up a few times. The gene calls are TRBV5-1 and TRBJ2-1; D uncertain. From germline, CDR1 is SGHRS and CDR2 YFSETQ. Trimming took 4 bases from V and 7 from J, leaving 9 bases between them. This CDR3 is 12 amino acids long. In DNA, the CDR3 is TGCGCCAGCAGCAGGTCAGGAAATGAGCAGTTCTTC. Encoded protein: CASSRSGNEQFF.

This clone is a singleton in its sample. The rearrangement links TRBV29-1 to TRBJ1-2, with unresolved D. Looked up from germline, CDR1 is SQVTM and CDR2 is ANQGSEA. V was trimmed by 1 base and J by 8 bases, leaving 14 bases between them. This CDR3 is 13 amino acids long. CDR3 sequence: CSVEGRTTEGYTF. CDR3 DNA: TGCAGCGTTGAAGGGAGAACGACTGAGGGCTACACCTTC.

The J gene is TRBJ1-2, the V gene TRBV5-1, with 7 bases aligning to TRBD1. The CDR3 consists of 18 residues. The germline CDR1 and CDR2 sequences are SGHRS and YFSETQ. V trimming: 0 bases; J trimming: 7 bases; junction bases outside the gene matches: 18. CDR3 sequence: CASSLGQGSSMATLGYTF. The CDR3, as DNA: TGCGCCAGCAGCTTGGGACAGGGTAGCTCTATGGCTACACTTGGCTACACCTTC. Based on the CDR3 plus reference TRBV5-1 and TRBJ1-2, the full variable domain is KAGVTQTPRYLIKTRGQQVTLSCSPISGHRSVSWYQQTPGQGLQFLFEYFSETQRNKGNFPGRFSGRQFSNSRSEMNVSTLELGDSALYLCASSLGQGSSMATLGYTFGSGTRLTVV.

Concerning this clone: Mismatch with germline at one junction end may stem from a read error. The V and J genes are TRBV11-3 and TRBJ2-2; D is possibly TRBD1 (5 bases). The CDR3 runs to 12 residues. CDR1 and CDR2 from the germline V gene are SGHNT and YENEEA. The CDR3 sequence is CASSSRAGQLFF. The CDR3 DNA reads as TGTGCCAGCAGCAGCAGGGCCGGGCAGCTGTTTTTT.

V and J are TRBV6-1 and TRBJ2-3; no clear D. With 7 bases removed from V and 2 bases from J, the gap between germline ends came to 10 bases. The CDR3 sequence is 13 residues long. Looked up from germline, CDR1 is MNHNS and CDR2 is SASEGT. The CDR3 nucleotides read TGTGCCAGCAATCCAAGAGTCACAGATACGCAGTATTTT. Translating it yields CASNPRVTDTQYF.

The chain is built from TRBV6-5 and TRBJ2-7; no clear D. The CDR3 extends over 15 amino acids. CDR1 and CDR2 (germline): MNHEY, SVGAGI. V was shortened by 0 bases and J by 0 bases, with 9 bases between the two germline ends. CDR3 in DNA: TGTGCCAGCAGTTACTCCGGGTACGGCTCCTACGAGCAGTACTTC. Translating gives CASSYSGYGSYEQYF.

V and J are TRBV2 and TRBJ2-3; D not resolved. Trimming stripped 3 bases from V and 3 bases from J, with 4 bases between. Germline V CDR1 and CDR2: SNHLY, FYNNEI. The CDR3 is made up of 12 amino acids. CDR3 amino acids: CASSDPTDTQYF. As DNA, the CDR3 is TGTGCCAGCAGTGACCCTACAGATACGCAGTATTTT.

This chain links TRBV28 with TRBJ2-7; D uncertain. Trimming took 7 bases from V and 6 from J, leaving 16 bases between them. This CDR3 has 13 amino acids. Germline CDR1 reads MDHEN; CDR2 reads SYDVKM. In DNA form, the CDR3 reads TGTGCCAGCAATCTGGGTTACGATGGCGAGCAGTACTTC. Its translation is CASNLGYDGEQYF.

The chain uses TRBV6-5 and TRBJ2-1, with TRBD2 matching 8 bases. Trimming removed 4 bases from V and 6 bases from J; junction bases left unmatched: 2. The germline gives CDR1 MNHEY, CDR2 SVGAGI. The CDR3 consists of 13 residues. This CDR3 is CASSSTSANEQFF. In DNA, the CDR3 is TGTGCCAGCAGTTCGACTAGCGCCAATGAGCAGTTCTTC.

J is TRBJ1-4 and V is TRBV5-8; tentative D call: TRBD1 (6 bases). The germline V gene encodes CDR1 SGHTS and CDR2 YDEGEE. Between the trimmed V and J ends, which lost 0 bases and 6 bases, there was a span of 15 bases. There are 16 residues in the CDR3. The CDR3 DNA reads TGTGCCAGCAGCTTGGGTTTGCGGACAGTTGATGAAAAACTGTTTTTT. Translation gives CASSLGLRTVDEKLFF.

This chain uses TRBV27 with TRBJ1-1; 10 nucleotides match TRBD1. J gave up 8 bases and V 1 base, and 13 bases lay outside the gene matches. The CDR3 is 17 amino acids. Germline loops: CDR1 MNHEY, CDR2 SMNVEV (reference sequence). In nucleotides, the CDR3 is TGTGCCAGCAGTTTATACCGGAGGGACAGGGGCCCCCGAGAAGCTTTCTTT. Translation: CASSLYRRDRGPREAFF.

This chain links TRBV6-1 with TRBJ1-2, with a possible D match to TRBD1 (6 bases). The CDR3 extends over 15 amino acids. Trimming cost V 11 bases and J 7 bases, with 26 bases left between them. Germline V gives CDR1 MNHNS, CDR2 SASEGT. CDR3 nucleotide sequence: TGTGCCGCTGAGAGAGCCCGATCTGAGGGGGGTGGCTACACCTTC. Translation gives CAAERARSEGGGYTF.

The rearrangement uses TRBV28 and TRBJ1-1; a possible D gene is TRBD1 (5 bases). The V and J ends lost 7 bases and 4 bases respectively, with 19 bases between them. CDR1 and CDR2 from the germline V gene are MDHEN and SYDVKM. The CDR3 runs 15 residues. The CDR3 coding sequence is TGTGCCAGCACCACGAGTCGATCAGGGAGCACTGAAGCTTTCTTT. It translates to CASTTSRSGSTEAFF.

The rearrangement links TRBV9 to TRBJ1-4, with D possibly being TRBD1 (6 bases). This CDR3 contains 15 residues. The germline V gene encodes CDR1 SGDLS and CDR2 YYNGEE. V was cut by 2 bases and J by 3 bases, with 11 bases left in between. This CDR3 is CASSVGGLSNEKLFF. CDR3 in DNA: TGTGCCAGCAGCGTTGGGGGGCTGTCTAATGAAAAACTGTTTTTT.

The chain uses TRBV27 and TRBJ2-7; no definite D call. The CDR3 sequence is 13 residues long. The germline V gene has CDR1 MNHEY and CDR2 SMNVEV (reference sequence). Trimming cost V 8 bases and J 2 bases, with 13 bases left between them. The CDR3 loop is CASSPTDTYEQYF. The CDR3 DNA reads TGTGCCAGCTCCCCAACAGATACCTACGAGCAGTACTTC.

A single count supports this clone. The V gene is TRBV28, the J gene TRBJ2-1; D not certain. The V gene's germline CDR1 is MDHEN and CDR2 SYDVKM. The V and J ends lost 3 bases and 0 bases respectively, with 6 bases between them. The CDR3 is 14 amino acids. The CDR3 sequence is CASSFLSSYNEQFF. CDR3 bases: TGTGCCAGCAGTTTCTTGAGCTCCTACAATGAGCAGTTCTTC.

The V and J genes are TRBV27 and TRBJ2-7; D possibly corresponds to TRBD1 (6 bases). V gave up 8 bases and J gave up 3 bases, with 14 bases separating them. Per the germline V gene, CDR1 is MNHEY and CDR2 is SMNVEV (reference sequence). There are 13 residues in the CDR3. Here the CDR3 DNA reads TGTGCCAGCCAAAGATCGGACAGCTACGAGCAGTACTTC. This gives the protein CASQRSDSYEQYF.

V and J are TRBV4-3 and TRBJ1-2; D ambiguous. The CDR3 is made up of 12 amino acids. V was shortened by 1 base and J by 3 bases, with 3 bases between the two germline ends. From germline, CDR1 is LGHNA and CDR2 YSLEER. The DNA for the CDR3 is TGCGCCAGCAGCCAAGGATACTATGGCTACACCTTC. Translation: CASSQGYYGYTF.

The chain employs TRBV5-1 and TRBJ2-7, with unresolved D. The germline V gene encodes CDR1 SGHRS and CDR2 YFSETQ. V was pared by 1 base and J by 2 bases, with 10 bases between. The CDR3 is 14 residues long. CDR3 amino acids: CASSLRPLAYEQYF. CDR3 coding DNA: TGCGCCAGCAGCTTGCGTCCGTTAGCCTACGAGCAGTACTTC.

In DNA, the CDR3 is TGTGCCTGGAGCCTTACAGGGACGGAGACCGGGGAGCTGTTTTTT. This gives the protein CAWSLTGTETGELFF. The chain links TRBV30 to TRBJ2-2, with D possibly being TRBD1 (6 bases). Germline-derived CDR1 and CDR2 are GTSNPN and SVGIG (reference sequence). V was trimmed by 3 bases and J by 5 bases, leaving 16 bases between them. The CDR3 loop spans 15 amino acids.

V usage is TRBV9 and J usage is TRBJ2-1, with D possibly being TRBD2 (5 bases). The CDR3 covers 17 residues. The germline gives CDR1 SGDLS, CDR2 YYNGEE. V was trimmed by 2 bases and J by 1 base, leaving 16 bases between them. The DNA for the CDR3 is TGTGCCAGCAGCGTCGGGTCGGGGTTGAGTTCCTACAATGAGCAGTTCTTC. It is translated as CASSVGSGLSSYNEQFF. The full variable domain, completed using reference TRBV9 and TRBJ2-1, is DSGVTQTPKHLITATGQRVTLRCSPRSGDLSVYWYQQSLDQGLQFLIQYYNGEERAKGNILERFSAQQFPDLHSELNLSSLELGDSALYFCASSVGSGLSSYNEQFFGPGTRLTVL.

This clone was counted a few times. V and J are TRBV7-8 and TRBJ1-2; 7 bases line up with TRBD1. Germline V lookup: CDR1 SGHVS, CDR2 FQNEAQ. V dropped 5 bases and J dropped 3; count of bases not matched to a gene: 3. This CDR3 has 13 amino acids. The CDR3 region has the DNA TGTGCCAGCAGCGGTCAGGGGGACTATGGCTACACCTTC. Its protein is CASSGQGDYGYTF.

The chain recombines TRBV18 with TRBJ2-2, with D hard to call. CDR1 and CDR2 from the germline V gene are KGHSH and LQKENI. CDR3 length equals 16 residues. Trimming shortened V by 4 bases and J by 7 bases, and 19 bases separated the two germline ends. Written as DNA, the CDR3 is TGTGCCAGCTCACTCACCCCCAAGATCGAGCTCGGGGAGCTGTTTTTT. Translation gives CASSLTPKIELGELFF.